Listed below are T cell receptor beta chains from one sample, sequenced in a study of type 1 regulatory T cells. TCRdb independently ran MiXCR on the reads; one entry per CDR3 protein. Of around 88,000 distinct CDR3 sequences in the sample, roughly 31% were seen once. Sequencing used CD4+ T cells, either the whole sample or a sorted fraction (not recorded which). Receptors were obtained from a human donor in good health. Each CDR3 is given with its conserved first and last residue. Each record gives: D gene, J gene, V gene, clone size, CDR3 protein, CDR3 DNA. The D gene is left open where the match is weak. Expanded clones are given a class, and other clones once, few, many or no size at all.

NA TRBJ2-1 TRBV12-3/TRBV12-4 NA CASSSYWGAQGISYNEQFF TGTGCCAGCAGTTCTTATTGGGGGGCCCAGGGTATCTCCTACAATGAGCAGTTCTTC
NA TRBJ2-5 TRBV7-6 NA CASSFNVGDQETQYF TGTGCCAGCAGCTTTAATGTAGGGGACCAAGAGACCCAGTACTTC
NA TRBJ2-5 TRBV24-1 NA CATSDRAPELGETQYF TGTGCCACCAGTGATCGGGCTCCCGAACTCGGGGAGACCCAGTACTTC
NA TRBJ2-7 TRBV12-3/TRBV12-4 NA CASSSSGLYEQYF TGTGCCAGCAGTTCATCCGGACTCTACGAGCAGTACTTC
NA TRBJ1-3 TRBV7-2 once CASSLDGSSGNTIYF TGTGCCAGCAGCTTAGACGGAAGCTCTGGAAACACCATATATTTT
NA TRBJ2-2 TRBV19 NA CASSTQGPRGELFF TGTGCCAGTAGTACACAGGGTCCCAGGGGGGAGCTGTTTTTT
NA TRBJ2-3 TRBV19 NA CASSESGTDTQYF TGTGCCAGTAGTGAAAGTGGCACAGATACGCAGTATTTT
TRBD2 TRBJ2-3 TRBV6-5 NA CASSSVVLAGSSYTQYF TGTGCCAGCAGCTCCGTTGTCCTAGCGGGATCAAGTTATACGCAGTATTTT
NA TRBJ2-2 TRBV7-3 NA CASSSTGNTGELFF TGTGCCAGCAGCTCGACAGGGAACACCGGGGAGCTGTTTTTT
NA TRBJ2-1 TRBV11-2 NA CASSLPGQVRFF TGTGCCAGCAGCTTACCCGGGCAGGTTAGGTTCTTC
NA TRBJ2-3 TRBV5-1 NA CASSLGYEGRDTQYF TGCGCCAGCAGCTTGGGGTACGAGGGTCGGGATACGCAGTATTTT
NA TRBJ2-1 TRBV9 NA CASSVVPSVGEQFF TGTGCCAGCAGCGTAGTGCCTAGCGTGGGTGAGCAGTTCTTC
TRBD2 TRBJ2-7 TRBV14 few CASSQDASGYYEQYF TGTGCCAGCAGCCAAGATGCTAGCGGGTACTACGAGCAGTACTTC
NA TRBJ2-2 TRBV7-2 few CASRTGTEGTGELFF TGTGCCAGCAGAACCGGGACGGAAGGCACCGGGGAGCTGTTTTTT
NA TRBJ2-7 TRBV5-1 few CASSLELHYEQYF TGCGCCAGCAGCTTGGAACTACACTACGAGCAGTACTTC
TRBD2 TRBJ2-3 TRBV20-1 few CSAAGTSGAGNTQYF TGCAGTGCCGCGGGGACTAGCGGGGCTGGGAATACGCAGTATTTT
NA TRBJ2-7 TRBV6-5 NA CASSSTASEQYF TGTGCCAGCAGTTCGACAGCATCCGAGCAGTACTTC
NA TRBJ1-5 TRBV19 NA CASSKGQGWFDQPQHF TGTGCCAGTAGCAAAGGGCAGGGATGGTTCGATCAGCCCCAGCATTTT
TRBD1 TRBJ1-1 TRBV3-1 NA CASSHRTGGLAAEAFF TGTGCCAGCAGCCACCGGACAGGGGGACTTGCCGCTGAAGCTTTCTTT
NA TRBJ1-2 TRBV7-9 NA CASSQANYGYTF TGTGCCAGCAGCCAAGCTAACTATGGCTACACCTTC
NA TRBJ2-7 TRBV14 NA CASSPGHIYEQYF TGTGCCAGCAGCCCGGGACACATCTACGAGCAGTACTTC
NA TRBJ2-2 TRBV6-2/TRBV6-3 NA CASRGQELFF TGTGCCAGCCGAGGACAGGAGCTGTTTTTT
NA TRBJ1-1 TRBV9 NA CASSRDTEAFF TGTGCCAGCAGCCGAGATACTGAAGCTTTCTTT
TRBD2 TRBJ2-1 TRBV20-1 NA CSAPSGASREQFF TGCAGTGCTCCTAGCGGGGCCTCGAGGGAGCAGTTCTTC
NA TRBJ2-7 TRBV10-3 few CAISESVYSYEQYF TGTGCCATCAGTGAGTCGGTCTACTCCTACGAGCAGTACTTC
TRBD1 TRBJ2-7 TRBV29-1 NA CSTKQGVDYEQYF TGCAGCACAAAACAGGGGGTGGACTACGAGCAGTACTTC
TRBD2 TRBJ2-1 TRBV7-3 few CASSLRGLPNEQFF TGTGCCAGCAGCTTAAGGGGACTACCTAATGAGCAGTTCTTC
TRBD2 TRBJ2-1 TRBV29-1 few CSGSGIWSYNEQFF TGCAGCGGGAGCGGGATTTGGTCCTACAATGAGCAGTTCTTC
TRBD1 TRBJ1-2 TRBV6-1 NA CASTYDTYGQGESGYTF TGTGCCAGCACCTACGACACTTACGGACAGGGGGAATCTGGCTACACCTTC
TRBD2 TRBJ2-6 TRBV12-3/TRBV12-4 few CASRQTPAGSWRSGANVLTF TGTGCCAGCAGGCAGACCCCAGCGGGATCCTGGAGGTCCGGGGCCAACGTCCTGACTTTC
NA TRBJ2-6 TRBV20-1 few CSARASPGANVLTF TGCAGTGCTAGGGCAAGTCCTGGGGCCAACGTCCTGACTTTC
NA TRBJ2-2 TRBV5-1 NA CASMEQGYTGELFF TGCGCCAGCATGGAACAGGGTTACACCGGGGAGCTGTTTTTT
NA TRBJ2-5 TRBV5-4 NA CASSLEQGQETQYF TGTGCCAGCAGCTTGGAGCAGGGACAAGAGACCCAGTACTTC
NA TRBJ2-4 TRBV6-1 NA CATLRGNMLQYF TGTGCCACCTTACGAGGAAACATGCTTCAGTACTTC
NA TRBJ2-3 TRBV4-1 NA CASSQDPLIWTNTDTQYF TGCGCCAGCAGCCAAGATCCCCTGATTTGGACTAACACAGATACGCAGTATTTT
NA TRBJ2-1 TRBV28 few CASRKRGLSNNEQFF TGTGCCAGCAGAAAACGCGGCCTTTCTAACAATGAGCAGTTCTTC
NA TRBJ2-3 TRBV4-2 NA CASSQEGTTDTQYF TGTGCCAGCAGCCAAGAGGGGACTACAGATACGCAGTATTTT
NA TRBJ2-5 TRBV6-2/TRBV6-3 few CASSYSPSGAPETQYF TGTGCCAGCAGTTACTCTCCAAGCGGAGCCCCAGAGACCCAGTACTTC
NA TRBJ2-2 TRBV19 few CAGRGRVGTGELFF TGTGCCGGACGAGGTCGTGTCGGAACCGGGGAGCTGTTTTTT
NA TRBJ1-5 TRBV20-1 few CSASPPPGQPNQPQHF TGCAGTGCTAGTCCCCCTCCCGGACAGCCTAATCAGCCCCAGCATTTT
TRBD2 TRBJ2-1 TRBV5-6 NA CASSFKRLAGGPGNEQFF TGTGCCAGCAGCTTTAAACGGCTAGCGGGAGGGCCAGGGAATGAGCAGTTCTTC
NA TRBJ2-3 TRBV20-1 few CSARVGASSTDTQYF TGCAGTGCTAGAGTTGGGGCTTCTAGCACAGATACGCAGTATTTT
NA TRBJ2-2 TRBV5-1 few CASSSLGTVNTGELFF TGCGCCAGCAGCTCACTAGGGACCGTAAACACCGGGGAGCTGTTTTTT
TRBD2 TRBJ2-7 TRBV19 few CASSMGGSHYEQYF TGTGCCAGTAGTATGGGCGGGAGTCACTACGAGCAGTACTTC